This is a list of T cell receptor beta chains from one sample in a study of T-cell reconstitution after alpha-beta-depleted transplantation in children. TCRdb re-called the PCR reads with MiXCR, one entry per CDR3 protein. The sample contains about 170,000 distinct CDR3 sequences, approximately 12% of which appear only once. This sample comprised PBMCs, obtained before TCRalphabeta/CD19-depleted stem cell transplant. The receptors stem from a boy between 2 and 10 years old with acute myeloid leukemia, due to receive a stem cell transplant. CDR3s leave out the opening cysteine and the closing phenylalanine or tryptophan. Expanded clones get a size class; other rows say once, few or many, or leave the size out.

12 many TRBV5-1 ASSLVGGPNEQF
11 many TRBV6-5 ASRLGGEGGYT
14 . TRBV5-6 ARSPGLPTNQETQY
12 many TRBV5-1 ASSLGQAVWGYT
14 . TRBV5-6 ASTTMRGIRAGELF
11 many TRBV20-1 SASRVALETQY
13 many TRBV28 ASSLYRGSWDGYT
14 . TRBV10-2 ACSESKGGHTDTQY
12 many TRBV12-3/TRBV12-4 ASSQTGNNSPLH
11 many TRBV28 ASNTDRYHGYT
15 many TRBV5-1 ASSSPAGGPTNEKLF
13 many TRBV18 ASSGPAGITDTQY
14 many TRBV12-3/TRBV12-4 ASSAPGTGSYNEQF
14 many TRBV20-1 SASALLAGVQETQY
14 many TRBV24-1 ATSEHSHASTDTQY
12 many TRBV5-1 ASSLATTPDTQY
11 many TRBV20-1 SARGFVENTIY
12 many TRBV6-5 ASSYLTGVETQY
10 many TRBV29-1 SVVQGAGELF
11 once TRBV6-5 ASTPDIGNTIY
13 many TRBV27 ASSLSTGAGNTIY
12 many TRBV6-1 ASRKRGSNQPQH
10 many TRBV3-1 ASSQDRETQY
12 many TRBV27 ASSLTGISYEQY
11 . TRBV7-8 ASSSGQAREAF
13 many TRBV6-5 ASSPLRGGDTEAF
9 many TRBV12-3/TRBV12-4 ASGGNNEQF
15 many TRBV20-1 SARVTGAEFYNSPLH
13 many TRBV25-1 ASSSRLGFTETQY
9 many TRBV30 AWSVGGPQH
11 many TRBV5-1 ASSLGNSYEQY
14 many TRBV7-8 ASSLAGVVGNQPQH
14 . TRBV30 AWSVRLAEGTDTQY
11 many TRBV12-3/TRBV12-4 ASSKRGNQPQH
11 many TRBV30 AWSVNSNQPQH